Below, 31 T cell receptor beta chains from the same sample are listed, as sequenced in a study of early T cells in non-severe SARS-CoV-2 infection. A single record per CDR3 protein comes from TCRdb applying MiXCR to the 5' RACE reads. The sample records about 81,000 distinct CDR3 sequences, about 14% being singletons. Sequencing was done on a sample of whole blood. All receptors derive from an adult who was a healthcare worker with PCR-confirmed SARS-CoV-2 infection or an uninfected control (not recorded which).

V gene TRBV18 combines with J gene TRBJ2-5, with D possibly matching TRBD2 (6 bases). The V gene lost 4 bases and the J gene lost 3 bases, with 12 bases spanning the gap. Germline assignment: CDR1 KGHSH and CDR2 LQKENI. This CDR3 region has 14 residues. In DNA form, the CDR3 reads TGTGCCAGCTCACTATTTACGGGGGAAGAGACCCAGTACTTC. The encoded protein is CASSLFTGEETQYF. Based on the CDR3 plus reference TRBV18 and TRBJ2-5, the full variable domain is NAGVMQNPRHLVRRRGQEARLRCSPMKGHSHVYWYRQLPEEGLKFMVYLQKENIIDESGMPKERFSAEFPKEGPSILRIQQVVRGDSAAYFCASSLFTGEETQYFGPGTRLLVL.

This clonotype was counted only a few times. V gene TRBV29-1 combines with J gene TRBJ2-3, with D unclear. The V gene lost 7 bases and the J gene lost 9 bases, with 14 bases spanning the gap. CDR1 and CDR2 from the germline V gene are SQVTM and ANQGSEA. The CDR3 runs to 11 residues. CDR3 DNA: TGCAGCGCCCACACCACGGTAACGCAGTATTTT. This gives the protein CSAHTTVTQYF.

The sample holds a few counts of this clonotype. CDR3 sequence: CASRPGLVTETQYF. CDR3 nucleotide sequence: TGTGCCAGCAGACCGGGACTAGTCACAGAGACCCAGTACTTC. The rearrangement uses TRBV28 and TRBJ2-5; 8 nucleotides agree with TRBD2. This CDR3 is 14 amino acids long. Losses at the gene ends were 6 bases for V and 4 bases for J; bases not matched to a gene: 7. Germline loops: CDR1 MDHEN, CDR2 SYDVKM.

This clonotype was detected only a few times. The rearrangement uses TRBV12-3 or TRBV12-4 and TRBJ1-1; maybe TRBD1 (5 bases). Trimming shortened V by 4 bases and J by 1 base, and 10 bases separated the two germline ends. The CDR3 spans 14 residues. The CDR3 loop is CASSWRGENTEAFF. CDR3 sequence (DNA): TGTGCCAGCAGTTGGAGAGGGGAGAACACTGAAGCTTTCTTT.

This clonotype was detected only a few times. The chain is built from TRBV5-1 and TRBJ2-7; the match to TRBD1 covers 7 bases. CDR1 is SGHRS, CDR2 YFSETQ, per germline. V shed 1 base and J 5 bases; nucleotides not matched to a gene: 3. This CDR3 spans 13 amino acids. The CDR3 loop is CASSLNRGDEQYF. In DNA form, the CDR3 reads TGCGCCAGCAGCTTGAACAGGGGAGACGAGCAGTACTTC. The full variable domain, in which reference TRBV5-1 and TRBJ2-7 provide the parts outside the CDR3, is KAGVTQTPRYLIKTRGQQVTLSCSPISGHRSVSWYQQTPGQGLQFLFEYFSETQRNKGNFPGRFSGRQFSNSRSEMNVSTLELGDSALYLCASSLNRGDEQYFGPGTRLTVT.

This clonotype was found many times. V usage is TRBV15 and J usage is TRBJ2-3; no reliable D call. There are 14 residues in the CDR3. Per the germline V gene, CDR1 is LNHNV and CDR2 is YYDKDF (reference sequence). V shed 0 bases and J shed 4 bases, with 8 bases lying between them. CDR3 residues: CATSRDTEADTQYF. The CDR3 bases are TGTGCCACCAGCAGAGATACCGAGGCAGATACGCAGTATTTT.

This clonotype was recorded a few times. The chain couples TRBV29-1 to TRBJ1-1; D remains ambiguous. In germline, CDR1 is SQVTM, CDR2 ANQGSEA. Trimming shortened V by 4 bases and J by 1 base, and 10 bases separated the two germline ends. The CDR3 loop spans 13 amino acids. CDR3 DNA sequence: TGCAGCGTTGTAGGCCAGACGAACACTGAAGCTTTCTTT. This translates into CSVVGQTNTEAFF.

This clonotype was counted a few times. The chain combines TRBV21-1 with TRBJ1-2; the D call TRBD1 from the table was never checked on the DNA. TRBV21-1 is deemed a pseudogene. The CDR3 sequence is 14 residues long. CDR3 protein: CASSKTQVPCGYTF. CDR3 DNA: TGTGCCAGCAGCAAAACGCAGGTCCCCTGTGGCTACACCTTC.

This clonotype was seen more than once but under ten times. The chain carries TRBV30 and TRBJ2-7; 8 nucleotides line up with TRBD2. This CDR3 comprises 14 residues. The ends lost 2 bases at V and 5 bases at J; junction bases unmatched: 8. The V gene's germline CDR1 is GTSNPN and CDR2 SVGIG (reference sequence). CDR3 protein: CAWSLKGSGDEQYF. CDR3 in DNA: TGTGCCTGGAGTTTAAAGGGTAGCGGGGACGAGCAGTACTTC. The variable domain in full, with the rest retrieved from reference TRBV30 and TRBJ2-7, is SQTIHQWPATLVQPVGSPLSLECTVEGTSNPNLYWYRQAAGRGLQLLFYSVGIGQISSEVPQNLSASRPQDRQFILSSKKLLLSDSGFYLCAWSLKGSGDEQYFGPGTRLTVT.

This chain links TRBV16 with TRBJ1-1, with D perhaps matching TRBD1 (5 bases). V was pared by 4 bases and J by 4 bases, with 7 bases between. Looked up from germline, CDR1 is KGHSY and CDR2 is FQNENV. The CDR3 runs 12 residues. The CDR3 protein is CASSPGATEAFF. The DNA for the CDR3 is TGTGCCAGCAGCCCTGGGGCCACTGAAGCTTTCTTT.

The chain employs TRBV20-1 and TRBJ1-6; 8 bases line up with TRBD1. Germline assignment: CDR1 DFQATT and CDR2 SNEGSKA (reference sequence). This CDR3 has 14 amino acids. Germline trimming cut 6 bases from V and 8 bases from J; bases unmatched to any gene: 9. CDR3 in DNA: TGCAGTGCACGGGACAGGTGGGAATATTCACCCCTCCACTTT. Residues: CSARDRWEYSPLHF.

The CDR3 region has the DNA TGTGCCAGCAGTTACGGCCAGTGGGGTTTAGATACGCAGTATTTT. Translation gives CASSYGQWGLDTQYF. The J gene is TRBJ2-3, the V gene TRBV6-2 or TRBV6-3; D remains unclear. The germline CDR1 and CDR2 sequences are MNHEY and SVGEGT. Trimming stripped 2 bases from V and 5 bases from J, with 14 bases between. The CDR3 is 15 amino acids.

This clonotype has a handful of counts. V gene TRBV20-1 combines with J gene TRBJ2-4; unclear D gene. V lost 0 bases and J lost 0, with 9 bases in between. The germline gives CDR1 DFQATT, CDR2 SNEGSKA (reference sequence). The length of the CDR3 is 15 residues. This chain's CDR3 is CSARDSPGAKNIQYF. CDR3 nucleotide sequence: TGCAGTGCTAGAGATAGTCCTGGAGCCAAAAACATTCAGTACTTC.

This clonotype was found many times. This chain connects TRBV29-1 to TRBJ1-1; D gene ambiguous. The V gene's germline CDR1 is SQVTM and CDR2 ANQGSEA. Trimming took off 4 bases at V and 4 bases at J, with 13 bases between the two ends. CDR3 length: 13 amino acids. The CDR3 region has the DNA TGCAGCGTTGTCGTCAGTGAGGGCACTGAAGCTTTCTTT. Residues: CSVVVSEGTEAFF. Full variable domain (outside the CDR3, taken from reference TRBV29-1 and TRBJ1-1): SAVISQKPSRDICQRGTSLTIQCQVDSQVTMMFWYRQQPGQSLTLIATANQGSEATYESGFVIDKFPISRPNLTFSTLTVSNMSPEDSSIYLCSVVVSEGTEAFFGQGTRLTVV.

The chain combines TRBV18 with TRBJ1-1; 8 bases align to TRBD1. V shed 3 bases, J shed 6 bases, and the junction held 6 bases outside the gene matches. Germline V CDR1 and CDR2: KGHSH, LQKENI. The CDR3 covers 14 residues. CDR3 bases: TGTGCCAGCTCACCTGCGGACAGGGCGGCTGAAGCTTTCTTT. It encodes CASSPADRAAEAFF.

The chain is built from TRBV11-2 and TRBJ1-4; D possibly corresponds to TRBD1 (6 bases). The CDR3 length is 17 residues. The germline V and J ends were trimmed by 5 bases and 3 bases, with 19 bases remaining between them. Germline values: CDR1 SGHAT, CDR2 FQNNGV. CDR3 amino acids: CASSPAATGVSNEKLFF. CDR3 DNA sequence: TGTGCCAGCAGCCCAGCCGCGACAGGCGTGTCTAATGAAAAACTGTTTTTT.

The V call is TRBV12-3 or TRBV12-4, the J call TRBJ2-1; D is undetermined. Trimming took off 6 bases at V and 0 bases at J, with 3 bases between the two ends. CDR3 length equals 12 residues. CDR3 region: CASSLSYNEQFF. The CDR3 nucleotides are TGTGCCAGCAGCCTCTCCTACAATGAGCAGTTCTTC.

V is TRBV7-8 and J is TRBJ2-3; 10 nucleotides line up with TRBD2. The CDR3 is 14 amino acids. The junction had 1 base not matched to a gene; V was cut back by 1 base and J by 6 bases. Germline loops: CDR1 SGHVS, CDR2 FQNEAQ. CDR3 amino acids: CASSLVAGGDTQYF. In DNA, the CDR3 is TGTGCCAGCAGCTTAGTAGCGGGGGGTGATACGCAGTATTTT.

This clonotype was detected only a few times. This chain uses TRBV2 with TRBJ2-4, with no clear D. Germline CDR1 SNHLY, CDR2 FYNNEI. The CDR3 is 14 amino acids. Trimming shortened V by 2 bases and J by 8 bases, and 13 bases separated the two germline ends. For the CDR3, the DNA is TGTGCCAGCAGTGAACAGTCTGCCTCAGACATTCAGTACTTC. As protein: CASSEQSASDIQYF.

This clonotype has a handful of counts. CDR3 in amino acids: CASSLAPLAGGMNEQFF. DNA of the CDR3: TGCGCCAGCAGCTTGGCCCCTCTAGCGGGGGGGATGAATGAGCAGTTCTTC. The chain uses TRBV5-1 and TRBJ2-1; 12 nucleotides match TRBD2. Germline lookup yields CDR1 SGHRS and CDR2 YFSETQ. CDR3 size: 17 residues. V was clipped by 0 bases and J by 7 bases; unmatched bases: 8.

V is TRBV6-1 and J is TRBJ1-2, with D uncertain. The CDR3 covers 14 residues. Trimming left V 10 bases short and J 1 base short, with 16 bases between. Germline V gene sequence: CDR1 MNHNS, CDR2 SASEGT. CDR3 sequence reads: CATSPARSNYGYTF. DNA for the CDR3: TGTGCCACATCCCCAGCGCGCAGTAACTATGGCTACACCTTC.

This clonotype was picked up many times. J is TRBJ2-3 and V is TRBV6-6; maybe TRBD2 (6 bases). The germline V gene encodes CDR1 MNHNY and CDR2 SVGAGI (reference sequence). Trimming removed 7 bases from V and 0 bases from J, with 17 bases in between. The CDR3 has 16 residues. The CDR3 sequence is CASILSGSASTDTQYF. The CDR3 DNA sequence: TGTGCCAGCATCCTAAGCGGGTCCGCTAGCACAGATACGCAGTATTTT.

The gene calls are TRBV4-2 and TRBJ2-1; possible D gene TRBD1, 6 bases. The germline V gene has CDR1 LGHNA and CDR2 YNFKEQ. With 0 bases removed from V and 5 bases from J, the gap between germline ends came to 11 bases. The CDR3 contains 15 residues. The CDR3 nucleotides read TGTGCCAGCAGCCAAGAACAGGGTACCCACAATGAGCAGTTCTTC. This translates into CASSQEQGTHNEQFF.

This clonotype was detected a few times. V and J are TRBV28 and TRBJ2-5; 9 bases are shared with TRBD1. The CDR3 extends over 15 amino acids. The germline CDR1 and CDR2 sequences are MDHEN and SYDVKM. V lost 4 bases, J lost 4 bases, and 7 bases stayed unmatched. CDR3: CASSSEQGARETQYF. In DNA, the CDR3 is TGTGCCAGCAGTTCGGAACAGGGGGCAAGAGAGACCCAGTACTTC. The full variable domain, in which reference TRBV28 and TRBJ2-5 provide the parts outside the CDR3, is DVKVTQSSRYLVKRTGEKVFLECVQDMDHENMFWYRQDPGLGLRLIYFSYDVKMKEKGDIPEGYSVSREKKERFSLILESASTNQTSMYLCASSSEQGARETQYFGPGTRLLVL.

The chain links TRBV9 to TRBJ2-3; 7 bases map to TRBD2. J was trimmed by 1 base and V by 3 bases; bases with no gene match: 8. The CDR3 extends over 16 amino acids. CDR1 is SGDLS and CDR2 is YYNGEE in the germline V gene. The CDR3 DNA sequence: TGTGCCAGCAGCGGGCAAGTGAGCGGGGGCACAGATACGCAGTATTTT. Translated: CASSGQVSGGTDTQYF.

CDR3 protein: CASTSPLSYEQYF. Written as DNA, the CDR3 is TGTGCCAGCACCTCCCCACTCTCCTACGAGCAGTACTTC. The genes are TRBV7-9 and TRBJ2-7; D is undetermined. Germline assignment: CDR1 SEHNR and CDR2 FQNEAQ (reference sequence). The CDR3 is made up of 13 amino acids. Trimming pared 7 bases from V and 0 bases from J, leaving 10 bases between.

The chain couples TRBV6-6 to TRBJ1-3; D gene unclear. Germline CDR1 is MNHNY and CDR2 is SVGAGI (reference sequence). CDR3 length equals 12 residues. V gave up 6 bases and J gave up 4 bases, with 7 bases separating them. This CDR3 is CASSLEGNTIYF. The CDR3 DNA reads TGTGCCAGCAGCCTTGAGGGAAACACCATATATTTT.

The rearrangement uses TRBV27 and TRBJ2-5; TRBD2 aligns across 10 bases. Germline CDR1 is MNHEY and CDR2 is SMNVEV (reference sequence). The CDR3 loop spans 16 amino acids. V was clipped by 6 bases and J by 3 bases; unmatched bases: 10. The CDR3 DNA reads as TGTGCCAGCAGCCTTATCGCTAGCGGGGGAAAAGAGACCCAGTACTTC. Its protein product is CASSLIASGGKETQYF.

V and J are TRBV28 and TRBJ1-1; D remains unclear. This CDR3 spans 18 amino acids. V was shortened by 5 bases and J by 0 bases, with 22 bases between the two germline ends. Per germline, CDR1 MDHEN and CDR2 SYDVKM. CDR3 sequence reads: CASSPPGRAISMNTEAFF. The CDR3 region has the DNA TGTGCCAGCAGTCCCCCCGGGCGGGCTATCTCGATGAACACTGAAGCTTTCTTT.

This clonotype was seen only a few times. The V call is TRBV9, the J call TRBJ2-7, with 7 positions matching TRBD1. The CDR3 totals 15 residues. The junction had 6 bases not matched to a gene; V was cut back by 0 bases and J by 3 bases. Germline V CDR1 and CDR2: SGDLS, YYNGEE. CDR3 DNA sequence: TGTGCCAGCAGCGTAGGGGGACAGTCCTACTACGAGCAGTACTTC. Amino acids: CASSVGGQSYYEQYF.

This chain uses TRBV25-1 with TRBJ2-6; D possibly corresponds to TRBD1 (5 bases). This CDR3 contains 15 residues. Germline assignment: CDR1 MGHDK and CDR2 SYGVNS. V was pared by 1 base and J by 2 bases, with 6 bases between. The CDR3 DNA reads as TGTGCCAGCAGTGAATCCAGGGCTGGGGCCAACGTCCTGACTTTC. Encoded protein: CASSESRAGANVLTF.